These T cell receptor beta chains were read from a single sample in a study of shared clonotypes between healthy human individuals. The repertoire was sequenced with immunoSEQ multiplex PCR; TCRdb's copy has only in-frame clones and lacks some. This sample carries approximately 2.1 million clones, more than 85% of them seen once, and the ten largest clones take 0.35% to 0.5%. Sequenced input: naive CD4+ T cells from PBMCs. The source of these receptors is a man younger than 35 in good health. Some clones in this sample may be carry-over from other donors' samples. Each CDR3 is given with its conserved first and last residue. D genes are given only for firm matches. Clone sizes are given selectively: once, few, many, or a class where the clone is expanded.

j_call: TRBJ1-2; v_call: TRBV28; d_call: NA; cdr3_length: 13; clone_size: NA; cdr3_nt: TGTGCCAGCACCGGATCAGGGTATTATGGCTACACCTTC; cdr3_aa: CASTGSGYYGYTF
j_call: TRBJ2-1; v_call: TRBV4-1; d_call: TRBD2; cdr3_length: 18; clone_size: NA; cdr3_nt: TGCGCCAGCAGCCAAAGCCCCACCAAGCTAGCGGCTTCTGATGAGCAGTTCTTC; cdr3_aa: CASSQSPTKLAASDEQFF
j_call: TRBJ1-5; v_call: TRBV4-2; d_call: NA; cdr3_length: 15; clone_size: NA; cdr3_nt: TGTGCCAGCAGCCAAGAGCGCTATAGCAATCAGCCCCAGCATTTT; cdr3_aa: CASSQERYSNQPQHF
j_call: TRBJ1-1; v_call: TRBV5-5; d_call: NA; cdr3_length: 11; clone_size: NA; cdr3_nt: TGTGCCAGCAGCTTGCGCTCGGGTAGTTTCTTT; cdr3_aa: CASSLRSGSFF
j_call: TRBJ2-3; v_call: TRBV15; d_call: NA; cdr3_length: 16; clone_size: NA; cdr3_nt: TGTGCCACCAGCGGACTGTCGGGTTATACCACAGATACGCAGTATTTT; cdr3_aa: CATSGLSGYTTDTQYF
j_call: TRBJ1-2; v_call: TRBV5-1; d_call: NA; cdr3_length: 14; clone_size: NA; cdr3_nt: TGCGCCAGCAGCGATCCTGGGAGTGGCTATGGCTACACCTTC; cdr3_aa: CASSDPGSGYGYTF
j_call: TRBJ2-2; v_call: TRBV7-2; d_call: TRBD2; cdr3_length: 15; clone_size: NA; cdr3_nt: TGTGCCAGCAGCATCGGGGACTACCTGACCGGGGAGCTGTTTTTT; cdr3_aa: CASSIGDYLTGELFF
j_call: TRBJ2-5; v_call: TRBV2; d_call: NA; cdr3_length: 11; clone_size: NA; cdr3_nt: TGTGCCAGCAGGGAGCAAGAGACCCAGTACTTC; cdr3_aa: CASREQETQYF
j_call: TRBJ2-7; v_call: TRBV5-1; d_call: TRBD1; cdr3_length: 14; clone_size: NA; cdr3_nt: TGCGCCAGCAGCACTGGGGACAGGGTTTACGAGCAGTACTTC; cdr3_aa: CASSTGDRVYEQYF
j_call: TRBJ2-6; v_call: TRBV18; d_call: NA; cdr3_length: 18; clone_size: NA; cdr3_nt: TGTGCCAGCTCACCATTTAGGCAGGGGAGACCTGGGGCCAACGTCCTGACTTTC; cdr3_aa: CASSPFRQGRPGANVLTF
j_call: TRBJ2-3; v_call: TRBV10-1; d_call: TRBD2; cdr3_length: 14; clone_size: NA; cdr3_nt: TGCGCCAGCAGTGAGTCGCCGTGGGAGGGTACGCAGTATTTT; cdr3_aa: CASSESPWEGTQYF
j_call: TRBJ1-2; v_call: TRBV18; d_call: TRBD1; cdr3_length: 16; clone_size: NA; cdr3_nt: TGTGCCAGCTCCCGAAACCCGGGACAGGGGGACTATGGCTACACCTTC; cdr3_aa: CASSRNPGQGDYGYTF
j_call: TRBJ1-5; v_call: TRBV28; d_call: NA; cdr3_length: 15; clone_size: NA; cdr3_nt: TGTGCCAGCAGGCCGCCCGGAGCCCCCAATCAGCCCCAGCATTTT; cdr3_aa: CASRPPGAPNQPQHF
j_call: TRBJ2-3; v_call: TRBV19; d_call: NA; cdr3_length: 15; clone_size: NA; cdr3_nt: TGTGCCAGTAGTATAGGTGGCGGGAGCACAGATACGCAGTATTTT; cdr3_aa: CASSIGGGSTDTQYF
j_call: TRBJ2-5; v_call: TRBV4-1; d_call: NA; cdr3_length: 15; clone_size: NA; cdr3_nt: TGCGCCAGCAGCCAAGTTCACAGGGTTCAAGGGACCCAGTACTTC; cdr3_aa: CASSQVHRVQGTQYF
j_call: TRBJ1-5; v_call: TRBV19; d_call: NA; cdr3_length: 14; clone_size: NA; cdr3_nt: TGTGCCAGTAGTACCCGACCACGGGATCAGCCCCAGCATTTT; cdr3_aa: CASSTRPRDQPQHF
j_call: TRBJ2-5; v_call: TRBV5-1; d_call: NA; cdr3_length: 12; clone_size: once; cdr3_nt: TGCGCCAGCAGCTTTGCCGTAGAGACCCAGTACTTC; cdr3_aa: CASSFAVETQYF
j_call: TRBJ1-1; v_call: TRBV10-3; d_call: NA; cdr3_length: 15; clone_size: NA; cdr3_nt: TGTGCCAGCAGAGGCTGGGGGGGCGGTGGGACTGAAGCTTTCTTT; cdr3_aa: CASRGWGGGGTEAFF
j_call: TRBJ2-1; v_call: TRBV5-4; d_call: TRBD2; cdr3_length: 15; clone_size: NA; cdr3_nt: TGTGCCAGCAGCTTCGGACTAGCGGGAGATAATGAGCAGTTCTTC; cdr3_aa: CASSFGLAGDNEQFF
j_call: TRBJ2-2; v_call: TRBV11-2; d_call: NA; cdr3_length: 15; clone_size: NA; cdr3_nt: TGTGCCAGCAGCTTAGGGCGGGGAAACACCGGGGAGCTGTTTTTT; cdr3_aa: CASSLGRGNTGELFF
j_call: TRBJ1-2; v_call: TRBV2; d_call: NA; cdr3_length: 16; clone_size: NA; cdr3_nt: TGTGCCAGCACTCGCCGGGGGAGACTAACTAACTATGGCTACACCTTC; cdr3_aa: CASTRRGRLTNYGYTF
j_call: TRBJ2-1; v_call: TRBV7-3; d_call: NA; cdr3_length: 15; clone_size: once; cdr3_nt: TGTGCCAGCAGCCCGAGCCGGGACTCCTACAATGAGCAGTTCTTC; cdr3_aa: CASSPSRDSYNEQFF
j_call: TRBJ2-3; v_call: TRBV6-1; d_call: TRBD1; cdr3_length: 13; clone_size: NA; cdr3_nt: TGTGCCAGCAGTGAAGGGGACAGAACTACGCAGTATTTT; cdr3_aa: CASSEGDRTTQYF
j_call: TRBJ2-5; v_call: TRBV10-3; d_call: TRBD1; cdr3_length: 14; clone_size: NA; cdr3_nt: TGTGCCATCAGGGGACAGGGAGGGCAAGAGACCCAGTACTTC; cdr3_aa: CAIRGQGGQETQYF
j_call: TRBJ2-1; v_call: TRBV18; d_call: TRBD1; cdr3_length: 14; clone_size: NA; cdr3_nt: TGTGCCAGCTCACCTGGGACAGCGGAGCGTGAGCAGTTCTTC; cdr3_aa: CASSPGTAEREQFF
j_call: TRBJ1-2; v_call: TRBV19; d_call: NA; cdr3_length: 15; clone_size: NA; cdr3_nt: TGTGCCAGTAGTCCTCCCGAGTGGCCTAACTATGGCTACACCTTC; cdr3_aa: CASSPPEWPNYGYTF
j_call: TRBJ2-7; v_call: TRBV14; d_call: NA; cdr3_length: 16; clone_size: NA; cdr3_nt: TGTGCCAGCAGATTCACTCGACTGGGAGACTCCTACGAGCAGTACTTC; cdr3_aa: CASRFTRLGDSYEQYF
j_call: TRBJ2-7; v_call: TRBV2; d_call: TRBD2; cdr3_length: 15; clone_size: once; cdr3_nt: TGTGCCAGCAGTCCGACTAGCGGGAGGTCCTACGAGCAGTACTTC; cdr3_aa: CASSPTSGRSYEQYF
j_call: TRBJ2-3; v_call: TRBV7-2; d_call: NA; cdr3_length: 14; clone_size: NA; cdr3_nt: TGTGCCAGCAGCTTGGGACTTGGCACAGATACGCAGTATTTT; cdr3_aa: CASSLGLGTDTQYF
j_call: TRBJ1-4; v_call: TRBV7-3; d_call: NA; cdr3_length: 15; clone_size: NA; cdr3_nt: TGTGCCAGCGAGAGTGGGGGGAAAAGTAGTGAAAAACTGTTTTTT; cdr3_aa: CASESGGKSSEKLFF
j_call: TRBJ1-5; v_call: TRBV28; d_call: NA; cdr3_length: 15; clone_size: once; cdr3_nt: TGTGCCAGCAGTTTACGCAGCTATAGCAATCAGCCCCAGCATTTT; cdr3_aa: CASSLRSYSNQPQHF
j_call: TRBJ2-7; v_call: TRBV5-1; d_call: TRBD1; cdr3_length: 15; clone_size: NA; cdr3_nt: TGCGCCAGCAGCTTGACGGGACAGGGTGGCTACGAGCAGTACTTC; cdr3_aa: CASSLTGQGGYEQYF
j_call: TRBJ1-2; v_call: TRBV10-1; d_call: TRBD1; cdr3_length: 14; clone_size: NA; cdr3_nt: TGCGCCAGCAGTCCAGGGGGGGGCGACTATGGCTACACCTTC; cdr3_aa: CASSPGGGDYGYTF
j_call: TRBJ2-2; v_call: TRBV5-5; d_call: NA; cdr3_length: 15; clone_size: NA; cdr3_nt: TGTGCCAGCAGCCCAACGACAGGGAGGCCCGGGGAGCTGTTTTTT; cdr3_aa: CASSPTTGRPGELFF
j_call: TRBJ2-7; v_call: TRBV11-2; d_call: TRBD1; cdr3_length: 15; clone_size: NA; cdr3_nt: TGTGCCAGCAGCCTGTGGACAGGGGGATCCTACGAGCAGTACTTC; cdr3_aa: CASSLWTGGSYEQYF
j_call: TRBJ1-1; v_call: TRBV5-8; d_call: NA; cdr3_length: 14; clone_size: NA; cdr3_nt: TGTGCCAGCAGCTTGCGGGAAGGGAACACTGAAGCTTTCTTT; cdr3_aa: CASSLREGNTEAFF
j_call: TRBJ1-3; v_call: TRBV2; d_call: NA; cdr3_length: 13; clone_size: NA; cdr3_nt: TGTGCCAGCTCCGGGGCCATGGGAAACACCATATATTTT; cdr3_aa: CASSGAMGNTIYF
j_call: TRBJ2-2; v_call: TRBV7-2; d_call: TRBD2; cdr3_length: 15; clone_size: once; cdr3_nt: TGTGCCAGCACTCCTGACGGCGCTAGCGGGAGGTTGCTGTTTTTT; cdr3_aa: CASTPDGASGRLLFF
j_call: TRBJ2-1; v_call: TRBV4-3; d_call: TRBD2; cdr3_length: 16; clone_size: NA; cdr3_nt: TGCGCCAGCAGCCAAGATCGTCCGGGAGGGCGCAATCAGCAGTTCTTC; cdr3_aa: CASSQDRPGGRNQQFF
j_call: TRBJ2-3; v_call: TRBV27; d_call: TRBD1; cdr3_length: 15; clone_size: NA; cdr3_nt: TGTGCCAGCAGGTCCGGGACAGGGCGGACAGATACGCAGTATTTT; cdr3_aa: CASRSGTGRTDTQYF
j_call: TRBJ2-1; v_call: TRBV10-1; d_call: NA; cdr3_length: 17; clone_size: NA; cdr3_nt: TGCGCCAGCAGTGAGTCGACGAAGGGGACCTCCTACAATGAGCAGTTCTTC; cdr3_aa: CASSESTKGTSYNEQFF
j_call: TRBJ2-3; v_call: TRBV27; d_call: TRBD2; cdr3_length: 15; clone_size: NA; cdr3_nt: TGTGCCAGCAGTTTACTAGCGGGAGGTCTAGATACGCAGTATTTT; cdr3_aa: CASSLLAGGLDTQYF
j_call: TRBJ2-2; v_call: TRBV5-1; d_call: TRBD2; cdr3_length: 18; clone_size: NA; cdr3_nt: TGCGCCAGCAGCTTCACTAGCGGGAGGGCCGTAAGGACCGGGGAGCTGTTTTTT; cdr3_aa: CASSFTSGRAVRTGELFF
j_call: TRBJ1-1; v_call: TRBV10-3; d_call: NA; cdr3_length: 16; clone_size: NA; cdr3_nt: TGTGCCATCAGACCCGGGTGGGGGGAGGAGAACACTGAAGCTTTCTTT; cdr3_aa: CAIRPGWGEENTEAFF
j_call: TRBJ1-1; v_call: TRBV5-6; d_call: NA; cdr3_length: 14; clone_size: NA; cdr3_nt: TGTGCCAGCAGTTCGACAGGTTTCAGCACTGAAGCTTTCTTT; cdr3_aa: CASSSTGFSTEAFF
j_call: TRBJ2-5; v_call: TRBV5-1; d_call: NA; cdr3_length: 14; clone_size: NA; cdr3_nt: TGCGCCAGCAGCCTCCCCCACGGGACGGGGGAGCAGTACTTC; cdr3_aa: CASSLPHGTGEQYF
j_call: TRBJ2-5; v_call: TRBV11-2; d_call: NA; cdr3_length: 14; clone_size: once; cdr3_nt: TGTGCCAGCACTATGGGTAGGGCTAAAGAGACCCAGTACTTC; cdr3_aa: CASTMGRAKETQYF
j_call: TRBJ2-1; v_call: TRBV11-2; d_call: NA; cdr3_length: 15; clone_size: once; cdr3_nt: TGTGCCAGCAGCTTATCCGGGACAAGAAACAATGAGCAGTTCTTC; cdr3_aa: CASSLSGTRNNEQFF
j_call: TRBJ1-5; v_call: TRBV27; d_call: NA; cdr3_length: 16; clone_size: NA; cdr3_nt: TGTGCCAGCAGTTTACGGCCGGTGGGGGGCAGCCAGCCCCAGCATTTT; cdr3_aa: CASSLRPVGGSQPQHF